Listed here are 3 T cell receptor beta chains from one sample, sequenced in a study of blood T cells in healthy people across ages. The second PCR ran about 6 to 11 cycles with a sample-barcoded 5' primer and J-beta primers. TCRdb reprocessed the 5' RACE reads via MiXCR and lists one record per CDR3 protein. Of more than 700,000 distinct CDR3 sequences in the sample, around 50% were seen once. The sample consisted of blood. These receptors were collected from an elderly man in good health.

The chain combines TRBV30 with TRBJ2-3, with D maybe TRBD2 (6 bases). Germline CDR1 GTSNPN, CDR2 SVGIG (reference sequence). V lost 0 bases, J lost 2 bases, and 12 bases lay in between. The CDR3 sequence is 15 residues long. CDR3 sequence: CAWSVRRGTTDTQYF. In DNA, the CDR3 is TGTGCCTGGAGTGTGAGGCGGGGTACCACAGATACGCAGTATTTT.

The chain combines TRBV25-1 with TRBJ2-3, with TRBD2 matching over 8 bases. CDR3 length: 17 amino acids. J was trimmed by 2 bases and V by 2 bases; bases with no gene match: 9. Per germline, CDR1 MGHDK and CDR2 SYGVNS. Here the CDR3 reads CASSEVVLAGITDTQYF. The CDR3 region has the DNA TGTGCCAGCAGTGAAGTCGTCCTAGCGGGTATCACAGATACGCAGTATTTT.

The DNA for the CDR3 is TGTGCCAGCAGCTTAGACCCGTTGCAGCAGTATTTT. This encodes CASSLDPLQQYF. This chain uses TRBV7-8 with TRBJ2-3; D is unresolved. CDR1 is SGHVS and CDR2 is FQNEAQ in the germline V gene. The V gene lost 1 base and the J gene lost 11 bases, with 10 bases spanning the gap. The CDR3 is 12 amino acids.